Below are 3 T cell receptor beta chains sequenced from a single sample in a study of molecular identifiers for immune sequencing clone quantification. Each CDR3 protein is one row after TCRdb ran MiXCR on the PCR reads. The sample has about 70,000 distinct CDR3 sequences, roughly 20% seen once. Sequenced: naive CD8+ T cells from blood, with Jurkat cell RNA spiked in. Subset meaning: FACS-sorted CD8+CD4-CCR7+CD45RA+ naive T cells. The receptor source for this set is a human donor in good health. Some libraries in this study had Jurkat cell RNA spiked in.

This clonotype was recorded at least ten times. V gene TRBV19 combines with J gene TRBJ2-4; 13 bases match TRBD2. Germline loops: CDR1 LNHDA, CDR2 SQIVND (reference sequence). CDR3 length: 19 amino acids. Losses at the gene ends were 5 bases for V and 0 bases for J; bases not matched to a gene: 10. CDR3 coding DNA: TGTGCCAGTAGTTCCACGGGACTAGCGGGATCGTTAGCCAAAAACATTCAGTACTTC. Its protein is CASSSTGLAGSLAKNIQYF.

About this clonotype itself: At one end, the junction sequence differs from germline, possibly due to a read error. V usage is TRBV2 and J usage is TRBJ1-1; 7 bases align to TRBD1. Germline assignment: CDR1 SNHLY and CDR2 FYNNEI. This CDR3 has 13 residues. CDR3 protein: CASPGQKNTEAFF. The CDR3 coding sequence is TGTGCCAGCCCGGGACAGAAGAACACTGAAGCCTTCTTT.

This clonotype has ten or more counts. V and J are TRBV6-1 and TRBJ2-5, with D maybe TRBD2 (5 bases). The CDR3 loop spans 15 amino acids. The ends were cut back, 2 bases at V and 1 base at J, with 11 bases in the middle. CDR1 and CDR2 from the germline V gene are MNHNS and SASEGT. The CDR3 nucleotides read TGTGCCAGCAGTGAACGGGAAAGGGTCCAAGAGACCCAGTACTTC. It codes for CASSERERVQETQYF.